This T cell receptor beta chain was documented in a study of blood T cell repertoires in COVID-19. CDR3 length: 15 residues. The V and J ends lost 6 bases and 6 bases, in that order; junction bases with no gene match: 8. Germline V gives CDR1 MNHEY, CDR2 SVGAGI. Under the authors' procedure: Amplification from reference gene primers served as the basis for estimated nucleated cell counts. Repertoires were generated with immunoSEQ multiplex PCR, while TCRdb's copy carries only in-frame clones and drops some. V and J calls and clone size are copied from that table; D and trimming were computed from the DNA. Altogether 68,000 or so clones are present, 86% being singletons, with the ten largest covering 3.5% to 4.5%.

Sequenced material: peripheral blood. This clonotype was obtained from a man in his forties or fifties with acute or convalescent COVID-19. J is TRBJ2-1 and V is TRBV6-5; 10 bases line up with TRBD2. CDR3 nucleotide sequence: TGTGCCAGCAGGAAGCGGGGGGGCGTTGGCAATGAGCAGTTCTTC. Its translation: CASRKRGGVGNEQFF.